Listed here are 7 T cell receptor beta chains from one sample, sequenced in a study of regulatory T cells in long-lasting Graves disease. The authors built TCR beta libraries using iRepertoire HTBI primers and Arm-PCR of CDR3 regions. TCRdb reanalysed the multiplex PCR reads using MiXCR and keeps one entry per CDR3 protein. The profile shows a few hundred thousand distinct CDR3 sequences, over 12% of them singletons. The time point was: newly diagnosed GD, antithyroid drugs for less than 3 months. Isolated PBMC RNA provided the starting material for the TCR library. The sample also formed part of further work on T cells in Graves' hyperthyroidism and ophthalmopathy.

Sequencing was performed on peripheral blood mononuclear cells (PBMCs), taken at new diagnosis, from a patient treated with antithyroid drugs. The source is a woman aged 40-49 years with Graves disease.

A few counts support this clonotype. A single base separates this from a much larger clone, so it may be a read error. The chain carries TRBV11-3 and TRBJ2-7; D remains unclear. Germline values: CDR1 SGHNT, CDR2 YENEEA. The V end was cut by 2 bases, the J end by 6 bases, with 11 bases between. This CDR3 contains 13 residues. Written as DNA, the CDR3 is TGTGCCAGCAGCTTAATGGACGGCCCCGAGCAGTACTTC. It translates to CASSLMDGPEQYF.

Concerning this clonotype: A read error may be the cause here, since a much bigger clone is one base away. The chain has TRBV7-6 and TRBJ2-6, with 8 bases lining up with TRBD2. The CDR3 totals 20 residues. CDR1 SGHVS and CDR2 FNYEAQ come from the germline V gene. The CDR3: CASSLDLRRGRLSEANVLTF. The DNA of the CDR3 is TGTGCCAGCAGCTTAGATCTGCGTCGCGGGAGGTTATCTGAGGCCAACGTCCTGACTTTC.

This clonotype occurred many times. This sequence joins TRBV29-1 and TRBJ2-7; TRBD1 aligns across 9 bases. This CDR3 is 13 amino acids long. With 4 bases clipped from V and 4 bases from J, the junction kept 5 bases outside the gene matches. CDR1 and CDR2 (germline): SQVTM, ANQGSEA. CDR3 nucleotide sequence: TGCAGCGTTGTGTCGGACAGGGGTTACGAGCAGTACTTC. It is translated as CSVVSDRGYEQYF.

This clonotype was recorded many times. V gene TRBV6-1 combines with J gene TRBJ2-5, with 8 nucleotides matching TRBD1. Trimming cost V 6 bases and J 5 bases; bases outside gene matches: 8. Germline CDR1 MNHNS, CDR2 SASEGT. This CDR3 has 14 residues. DNA of the CDR3: TGTGCCAGCAGCGAATCAGGGGGCTGGGAGACCCAGTACTTC. Its protein is CASSESGGWETQYF.

This clonotype has ten or more counts. J is TRBJ1-6 and V is TRBV27, with TRBD1 matching 10 bases. The CDR3 has 17 residues. Germline V gene data show CDR1 as MNHEY and CDR2 as SMNVEV (reference sequence). V shed 6 bases and J 1 base; nucleotides not matched to a gene: 6. CDR3 region: CASSPDRGLSYNSPLHF. Here the CDR3 DNA reads TGTGCCAGCAGCCCAGACAGGGGGCTTTCCTATAATTCACCCCTCCACTTT.

This clonotype was seen only a few times. The rearrangement links TRBV24-1 to TRBJ2-3; the D gene is possibly TRBD1 (5 bases). V gave up 7 bases and J gave up 3 bases, with 13 bases separating them. The CDR3 covers 14 residues. Germline CDR1 reads KGHDR; CDR2 reads SFDVKD. Written as DNA, the CDR3 is TGTGCCACCAGCTTAAGGGGTTTGACAGATACGCAGTATTTT. Its translation: CATSLRGLTDTQYF.

This clonotype was picked up one time. Since the CDR3 does not end with the conserved phenylalanine or tryptophan, this likely comes from a read error. The chain links TRBV12-3 or TRBV12-4 to TRBJ2-3, with TRBD2 matching 11 bases. The junction had 12 bases not matched to a gene; V was cut back by 6 bases and J by 1 base. The CDR3 has 18 residues. CDR3 DNA: TGTGCCAGCAGCCGGAACCCTCAGGGACTAGCGGGCACAGATACGCAGTATTAT. Protein product: CASSRNPQGLAGTDTQYY.